Only a few counts were recorded for the clone carrying this T cell receptor beta chain. Its antigen is as yet unknown. TCRdb keeps only in-frame clones here, not all; method: immunoSEQ multiplex PCR. The table shows about 16,000 clones, with 80% to 90% occurring only once. This entry is derived from a study of OX40 agonist ivuxolimab in advanced cancers. Study-level points and caveats: People who partly responded at 0.1-3.0 mg/kg had some of the least clonal expansion seen.

CDR1 is KGHSH, CDR2 LQKENI, per germline. With 3 bases removed from V and 2 bases from J, the gap between germline ends came to 10 bases. The CDR3 spans 14 residues. The source material was CD4+ or CD8+ T cells sorted from blood, sampled in a trial of the OX40 agonist ivuxolimab. V usage is TRBV18 and J usage is TRBJ2-5; D tentatively fits TRBD1 or TRBD2 (6 bases each). The TCR originated in an adult with an advanced solid tumor such as melanoma, head and neck, liver or kidney cancer. CDR3 sequence reads: CASSPTGAQETQYF. For the CDR3, the DNA is TGTGCCAGCTCACCTACGGGGGCACAAGAGACCCAGTACTTC.